The TCR beta chain described here comes from a study of T cells in Graves' hyperthyroidism and ophthalmopathy. Whole-study results and caveats: Patients with ophthalmopathy were separated from those with stable hyperthyroidism by a 13 V-J model.

This clonotype was seen ten or more times. Its antigen is still unknown. The source material, RNA transcripts, was used to amplify TCR beta CDR3 regions. The HTBI primer set was used in a first-round RT-PCR of the TCR CDR3. TCRdb fed the multiplex PCR reads into MiXCR, producing one record per CDR3 protein. Among more than 350,000 distinct CDR3 sequences, about 15% were seen once, and the ten largest hold roughly a fifth. The study left out patients who had uncontrolled infection, other autoimmune disease, pregnancy or lactation. Used for diagnoses were clinical symptoms, serum thyroxine and TRAb, thyroid ultrasound and orbital computed tomography. Out of approximately 10 ml of fresh peripheral blood came the PBMCs. The source material was blood. This TCR was sampled from a woman aged 60-70 years with Graves' ophthalmopathy.

CDR3 sequence (DNA): TGTGCCAGCAGTTACTCGAGGACTAGCGGGTACGAGCAGTACTTC. Translation gives CASSYSRTSGYEQYF. The V and J genes are TRBV6-2 or TRBV6-3 and TRBJ2-7; 11 bases map to TRBD2. This CDR3 spans 15 amino acids. The germline gives CDR1 MNHEY, CDR2 SVGEGT. J was trimmed by 4 bases and V by 0 bases; bases with no gene match: 2.